This T cell receptor (beta chain) was documented in a study of shared clonotypes between healthy human individuals (dated by TCRdb to 2018 to 2020). Broadly, across the study: Two women and three men aged 18 to 49 years were included in the cohort. For each donor, CD4 naive and CD4 memory were each given three plates, CD8 naive was given two plates, and CD8 memory was given one plate. To estimate repertoire size and how much clonotypes are shared between individuals, the study performed deep sequencing of blood TCR repertoires from 4 to 6 healthy adults. To increase sequencing depth and limit assay-specific biases, different laboratories used diverse techniques to prepare libraries and sequence TCR repertoires. Between about 0.94 and 10 billion PBMCs per donor were obtained by leukapheresis. Results the study describes overall, beyond this receptor: Sampling was restricted to blood, and TCR repertoires in tissue are likely to differ from TCR repertoires in blood. The genetic and exposure-history diversity represented was limited by the small number of donors. Naive subsets generally had larger estimated clonotype richness than memory subsets did. Incomplete sequencing was indicated by rarefaction of sorted-subset datasets, despite the large sequencing depth. Based on pairwise subsampling, the degree of clonotype sharing among donors was expected to be affected by sequencing depth. Sharing across several donors was observed for 4.5% to 6.5% of naive CD4, under 4% of naive CD8, about 2.3% of memory CD4, and roughly 0.4% of memory CD8 clonotypes. Higher generation probabilities were observed for clonotypes shared by all four sorted-subset donors than for non-shared clonotypes.

Here V drops 3 bases and J drops 1 base, and the junction holds 0 bases not matched to any gene. From the cysteine up to the phenylalanine, the CDR3 has a length of 14 residues. CDR3 DNA only is kept here, 42 bases in frame from base 1. CDR1 and CDR2 are read off the germline V gene (reference sequence) as MNHEY and SMNVEV. Donors were healthy HIV-negative adults with no recently reported acute infections or vaccinations. Only Caucasian adults living in Nashville, Tennessee, USA were represented among the donors. CD4+ T cells were enriched through magnetic negative selection, after which naive cells were positively selected on CD45RA and the remaining negative fraction served as the memory subset. Blood was obtained by leukapheresis, after which PBMCs were separated by Ficoll-Histopaque density gradient centrifugation and cryopreserved in liquid nitrogen vapor phase. Analytical flow cytometry was used to check the purity and quantity of every magnetically sorted T cell population. Genomic DNA was isolated from every sorted fraction and measured by UV absorbance on a Nanodrop 2000c.

About this clone: Its antigen is still unknown. No much larger clone is present one base from it, and per-base qualities are unavailable.

Using the deep immunoSEQ assay, TCR CDR3 regions were amplified from genomic DNA by multiplex PCR. For each cell subset, the extracted genomic DNA was distributed evenly across all wells of several immunoSEQ 96-well plates, and each plate served as one replicate. For sorted subsets, 200 to 250 ng of genomic DNA, equivalent to 25,000 to 35,000 T cell genomes, went into each replicate PCR. Purified libraries were measured with a Qubit 3.0 fluorometer, size-checked on a Bioanalyzer 2100, and measured again with the KAPA Library Quantification kit. A separate single-read 150-cycle Illumina NextSeq 550 flow cell was used to sequence each immunoSEQ 96-well plate. In the original analysis: Because the immunoSEQ output held only junctional sequences and lacked quality scores, the filtering could not match the filtering applied to full-length reads. To assign V/J genes and CDR3, sequences were annotated against IMGT germline references using PyIR, a Python wrapper for IgBLAST v1.9. Any read was removed if the V/J assignment was weak (E-value above 1e-6), the CDR3 was missing, or the read contained stop codons, out-of-frame junctions, or ambiguous translated residues. V3J clonotypes were defined by identical inferred V gene, J gene, and CDR3 amino acid sequence. To compute the percentage overlap between repertoires, the number of shared unique clonotypes was divided by the size of the smaller repertoire. Richness of each repertoire was evaluated using RTK rarefaction, the Chao1 estimator, and Recon v2.1 estimates of unobserved clonotypes. Generation probabilities for all TCRbeta clonotypes obtained by the gDNA method from four donors were computed using OLGA. The table comes from immuneACCESS by way of TCRdb, which keeps in-frame sequences with V and J called. Part of the clones is missing from these tables; in studies checked, under half for an unresolved V gene and the rest for unknown reasons. The D gene and trimming were derived from the DNA, and the V and J assignments and clone size from that table. Recorded for this sample are 2,500,000 or so clones; 90% to 95% of them occurred a single time. 0.36% of the sample is in the top ten clones.

The sequenced material came from naive CD4+ T cells from PBMCs. The cell subset or site label, read with the paper, signifies: CD45RA+ positively selected. The TCR comes from a man between 18 and 35 years old in good health. Some clones in this sample may be carry-over from other donors' samples. The chain joins TRBV27 to TRBJ1-3, and 7 junction bases match TRBD1. The DNA is as follows: TGTGCCAGCAGTTTGACAGGGTCTGGAAACACCATATATTTT. Its amino acids are CASSLTGSGNTIYF.